One sample yielded the 30 T cell receptor beta chains listed below, sequenced in a study of blood T cell repertoires in COVID-19. Libraries were prepared by immunoSEQ multiplex PCR; TCRdb keeps only in-frame clonotypes and omits some of them. The sample shows roughly 59,000 clones, approximately 82% of them seen only once. The sequenced material came from peripheral blood. The receptors here all came from a woman older than 75 with acute or convalescent COVID-19.

The chain is built from TRBV2 and TRBJ1-5, with 11 bases identical to TRBD1. This CDR3 has 15 amino acids. Germline assignment: CDR1 SNHLY and CDR2 FYNNEI. Trimming took 10 bases from V and 4 from J; bases not matched to a gene: 9. The CDR3 here is CATTRGTGGNQPQHF. The CDR3 DNA reads TGTGCCACCACGCGGGGGACAGGGGGGAATCAGCCCCAGCATTTT.

The chain links TRBV7-3 to TRBJ2-2; D is possibly TRBD1 (6 bases). The germline V and J ends were trimmed by 6 bases and 4 bases, with 12 bases remaining between them. CDR1 is SGHTA and CDR2 is FQGTGA in the germline V gene. This CDR3 comprises 14 residues. CDR3 protein: CASSSVRGTGELFF. CDR3 nucleotide sequence: TGTGCCAGCAGTTCCGTCAGGGGCACCGGGGAGCTGTTTTTT. The full variable domain, completed using reference TRBV7-3 and TRBJ2-2, is GAGVSQTPSNKVTEKGKYVELRCDPISGHTALYWYRQSLGQGPEFLIYFQGTGAADDSGLPNDRFFAVRPEGSVSTLKIQRTERGDSAVYLCASSSVRGTGELFFGEGSRLTVL.

V is TRBV2 and J is TRBJ1-2, with no clear D. The V and J ends lost 11 bases and 8 bases respectively, with 18 bases between them. Germline CDR1 and CDR2: SNHLY and FYNNEI. There are 12 residues in the CDR3. The CDR3 sequence: CASKQASRGYTF. In nucleotides, the CDR3 is TGTGCCTCGAAGCAGGCCTCCCGGGGCTACACCTTC.

The chain combines TRBV2 with TRBJ2-7, with 9 bases lining up with TRBD1. Germline values: CDR1 SNHLY, CDR2 FYNNEI. This CDR3 spans 15 amino acids. The ends lost 0 bases at V and 2 bases at J; junction bases unmatched: 2. CDR3 nucleotide sequence: TGTGCCAGCAGTGAAGCGGACAGGGGCCCCTACGAGCAGTACTTC. It codes for CASSEADRGPYEQYF.

This chain joins TRBV30 and TRBJ2-1; D is possibly TRBD2 (5 bases). From germline, CDR1 is GTSNPN and CDR2 SVGIG (reference sequence). The CDR3 runs 14 residues. V lost 3 bases, J lost 0 bases, and 9 bases lay in between. The CDR3 is CAWRSSPSYNEQFF. DNA of the CDR3: TGTGCCTGGAGATCTAGCCCCTCCTACAATGAGCAGTTCTTC.

This clone was found a few times. The CDR3 sequence is CASSLTFIHEQYF. The CDR3 DNA follows: TGTGCCAGCAGCTTAACGTTTATCCACGAGCAGTACTTC. The chain couples TRBV7-3 to TRBJ2-7; no clear D gene. V was clipped by 0 bases and J by 5 bases, with 8 bases between them. In germline, CDR1 is SGHTA, CDR2 FQGTGA. The CDR3 is 13 amino acids.

The chain uses TRBV30 and TRBJ2-5; 8 bases align to TRBD1. V gave up 2 bases and J gave up 4 bases; unmatched junction bases: 12. Germline assignment: CDR1 GTSNPN and CDR2 SVGIG (reference sequence). The CDR3 consists of 16 residues. The CDR3 reads CAWSSLRQGMRETQYF. CDR3 DNA: TGTGCCTGGAGTTCCCTTCGACAGGGGATGAGAGAGACCCAGTACTTC. Based on the CDR3 plus reference TRBV30 and TRBJ2-5, the full variable domain is SQTIHQWPATLVQPVGSPLSLECTVEGTSNPNLYWYRQAAGRGLQLLFYSVGIGQISSEVPQNLSASRPQDRQFILSSKKLLLSDSGFYLCAWSSLRQGMRETQYFGPGTRLLVL.

The chain is built from TRBV6-5 and TRBJ2-1; D perhaps matches TRBD2 (6 bases). V was cut by 4 bases and J by 6 bases, with 10 bases left in between. The CDR3 spans 13 residues. Germline V lookup: CDR1 MNHEY, CDR2 SVGAGI. CDR3 DNA sequence: TGTGCCAGCAGTTCCCCCGGGGGCAATGAGCAGTTCTTC. The encoded protein is CASSSPGGNEQFF.

The chain combines TRBV9 with TRBJ2-3; 9 bases fit TRBD2. This CDR3 has 16 residues. Germline-derived CDR1 and CDR2 are SGDLS and YYNGEE. The V gene end was trimmed by 0 bases and the J gene end by 2 bases; junction bases not matched to a gene: 4. CDR3 in amino acids: CASSVGGGRATDTQYF. In nucleotides, the CDR3 is TGTGCCAGCAGCGTAGGCGGCGGGAGGGCCACAGATACGCAGTATTTT.

This sequence joins TRBV3-1 (or the pseudogene TRBV3-2) and TRBJ1-2, with TRBD1 matching over 7 bases. V shed 5 bases and J 5 bases; nucleotides not matched to a gene: 14. Germline V CDR1 and CDR2: LGHDT, YNNKEL (reference sequence). The CDR3 has 16 residues. The CDR3 DNA reads TGTGCCAGCAGCACATCCCATCAAGACAGGGTGTATGGCTACACCTTC. It codes for CASSTSHQDRVYGYTF.

The gene calls are TRBV5-6 and TRBJ2-1; D might be TRBD1 (5 bases). Germline CDR1 SGHDT, CDR2 YYEEEE. The CDR3 covers 14 residues. V gave up 4 bases and J gave up 5 bases, with 13 bases separating them. CDR3 sequence (DNA): TGTGCCAGCAGCCCAGGGTATTATAACAATGAGCAGTTCTTC. It yields the protein CASSPGYYNNEQFF.

Here the CDR3 DNA reads TGTGCCAGCTCACCAACCGGGACAGGGAGTTTCGCAGATACGCAGTATTTT. Translated: CASSPTGTGSFADTQYF. V and J are TRBV18 and TRBJ2-3, with TRBD1 identical over 9 bases. V gave up 2 bases and J gave up 4 bases; unmatched junction bases: 10. The CDR3 is 17 amino acids. Germline CDR1 KGHSH, CDR2 LQKENI.

The rearrangement joins TRBV7-8 to TRBJ2-7; tentative D call: TRBD1 (5 bases). CDR1 and CDR2 (germline): SGHVS, FQNEAQ. V was shortened by 2 bases and J by 0 bases, with 23 bases between the two germline ends. The CDR3 is made up of 19 amino acids. CDR3 sequence: CASSLQGVPDRPLSYEQYF. CDR3 nucleotides: TGTGCCAGCAGCTTACAGGGTGTCCCGGATCGCCCTCTCTCCTACGAGCAGTACTTC.

The chain has TRBV6-5 and TRBJ2-7; possibly TRBD1 for D (5 bases). Germline-derived CDR1 and CDR2 are MNHEY and SVGAGI. The germline V and J ends were trimmed by 8 bases and 1 base, with 15 bases remaining between them. The CDR3 spans 14 residues. The DNA for the CDR3 is TGTGCCAGCTCCAGGGCTAAGTCGTCCTACGAGCAGTACTTC. This codes for CASSRAKSSYEQYF.

The CDR3 is CASERTSGNNEQFF. CDR3 sequence (DNA): TGTGCCAGCGAACGGACTAGCGGGAACAATGAGCAGTTCTTC. V and J are TRBV28 and TRBJ2-1; 12 bases fit TRBD2. This CDR3 has 14 amino acids. V trimming: 8 bases; J trimming: 5 bases; junction bases outside the gene matches: 4. CDR1 MDHEN and CDR2 SYDVKM come from the germline V gene.

The chain couples TRBV28 to TRBJ2-7; 11 nucleotides match TRBD2. Germline-derived CDR1 and CDR2 are MDHEN and SYDVKM. V trimming: 2 bases; J trimming: 6 bases; junction bases outside the gene matches: 12. The CDR3 runs to 17 residues. The CDR3 region is CASSLVASGRTLSEQYF. The CDR3 nucleotides read TGTGCCAGCAGTTTAGTGGCTAGCGGGAGGACCCTCTCCGAGCAGTACTTC.

The chain combines TRBV9 with TRBJ2-2; D is possibly TRBD1 (5 bases). CDR1 is SGDLS, CDR2 YYNGEE, per germline. V was clipped by 0 bases and J by 6 bases, with 6 bases between them. The CDR3 loop spans 13 amino acids. CDR3: CASSVVGPGELFF. As DNA, the CDR3 is TGTGCCAGCAGCGTAGTGGGGCCCGGGGAGCTGTTTTTT. Full variable domain (outside the CDR3, taken from reference TRBV9 and TRBJ2-2): DSGVTQTPKHLITATGQRVTLRCSPRSGDLSVYWYQQSLDQGLQFLIQYYNGEERAKGNILERFSAQQFPDLHSELNLSSLELGDSALYFCASSVVGPGELFFGEGSRLTVL.

The chain carries TRBV29-1 and TRBJ1-1; 12 bases are shared with TRBD1. The V and J ends lost 4 bases and 8 bases, in that order; junction bases with no gene match: 5. The CDR3 is 13 residues long. CDR1 and CDR2 (germline): SQVTM, ANQGSEA. The CDR3 bases are TGCAGCGTTGTAGGGACAGGGGGCTCGGAAGCTTTCTTT. Translated: CSVVGTGGSEAFF. Together with reference TRBV29-1 and TRBJ1-1, the CDR3 gives the full variable domain: SAVISQKPSRDICQRGTSLTIQCQVDSQVTMMFWYRQQPGQSLTLIATANQGSEATYESGFVIDKFPISRPNLTFSTLTVSNMSPEDSSIYLCSVVGTGGSEAFFGQGTRLTVV.

V gene TRBV29-1 combines with J gene TRBJ1-4; D ambiguous. Germline V gene lookup returns CDR1 SQVTM and CDR2 ANQGSEA. V gave up 3 bases and J gave up 2 bases, with 13 bases separating them. The CDR3 extends over 15 amino acids. In DNA form, the CDR3 reads TGCAGCGTTGATTTTCGGGGAAGGACTAATGAAAAACTGTTTTTT. The encoded protein is CSVDFRGRTNEKLFF.

The rearrangement links TRBV15 to TRBJ2-3, with TRBD2 identical over 7 bases. CDR1 is LNHNV and CDR2 is YYDKDF in the germline V gene (reference sequence). V dropped 2 bases and J dropped 4; count of bases not matched to a gene: 12. CDR3 size: 17 residues. The CDR3 sequence is CATSRPRAAGLPDTQYF. The CDR3 DNA is TGTGCCACCAGCAGACCGAGGGCAGCGGGGTTGCCAGATACGCAGTATTTT.

Comment on this clone: One end of the junction varies from germline; a read error may be responsible. The chain joins TRBV7-2 to TRBJ1-2, with 9 positions matching TRBD1. Germline values: CDR1 SGHTA, CDR2 FQGNSA. The CDR3 consists of 12 residues. The CDR3 sequence is CASSQLQGALPF. CDR3 in DNA: TGTGCCAGCAGCCAATTACAGGGGGCTCTCCCCTTC. Complete variable domain (other parts from reference TRBV7-2 and TRBJ1-2): GAGVSQSPSNKVTEKGKDVELRCDPISGHTALYWYRQSLGQGLEFLIYFQGNSAPDKSGLPSDRFSAERTGGSVSTLTIQRTQQEDSAVYLCASSQLQGALPFGSGTRLTVV.

The CDR3 DNA reads TGCGCCAGCACCGGCACGGTGGTTCGGGGAGAGACCCAGTACTTC. Its translation is CASTGTVVRGETQYF. This rearrangement joins TRBV5-1 to TRBJ2-5, with TRBD2 as a possible D gene (5 bases). The CDR3 runs 15 residues. Germline loops: CDR1 SGHRS, CDR2 YFSETQ. V was shortened by 6 bases and J by 4 bases, with 19 bases between the two germline ends.

The chain links TRBV30 to TRBJ2-3; D gene unclear. Trimming took 1 base from V and 2 from J, leaving 4 bases between them. Germline CDR1 is GTSNPN and CDR2 is SVGIG (reference sequence). CDR3 size: 12 residues. CDR3 sequence reads: CAWSGVTDTQYF. The CDR3 DNA sequence: TGTGCCTGGAGTGGAGTCACAGATACGCAGTATTTT.

V usage is TRBV15 and J usage is TRBJ1-6, with TRBD1 as a possible D gene (6 bases). The germline gives CDR1 LNHNV, CDR2 YYDKDF (reference sequence). This CDR3 has 15 amino acids. Trimming removed 0 bases at V and 14 bases at J, with 17 bases between. The CDR3 here is CATSREQGGLETLHF. The CDR3 DNA reads TGTGCCACCAGCAGAGAACAGGGAGGGTTAGAAACCCTCCACTTT.

The rearrangement links TRBV28 to TRBJ2-2; tentative D call: TRBD2 (6 bases). V was clipped by 3 bases and J by 4 bases, with 12 bases between them. This CDR3 contains 15 residues. CDR1 MDHEN and CDR2 SYDVKM come from the germline V gene. The CDR3 spells CASSFGGTSTGELFF. In DNA form, the CDR3 reads TGTGCCAGCAGTTTTGGCGGGACCAGCACCGGGGAGCTGTTTTTT.

J is TRBJ2-1 and V is TRBV28; 10 positions match TRBD2. The CDR3 totals 15 residues. V gave up 5 bases and J gave up 7 bases; unmatched junction bases: 8. Germline assignment: CDR1 MDHEN and CDR2 SYDVKM. The CDR3 sequence: CASSAGAGGLNEQFF. The CDR3 DNA follows: TGTGCCAGCAGTGCCGGAGCGGGAGGGCTGAATGAGCAGTTCTTC.

The V and J genes are TRBV15 and TRBJ2-5; possibly TRBD2 for D (6 bases). The CDR3 is 14 residues long. Germline V CDR1 and CDR2: LNHNV, YYDKDF (reference sequence). V lost 6 bases and J 4 bases, leaving 15 bases between the germline ends. The CDR3 loop is CATREGFSGETQYF. Here the CDR3 DNA reads TGTGCCACCAGGGAGGGTTTCTCCGGAGAGACCCAGTACTTC.

In DNA form, the CDR3 reads TGTGCCAGCAGTCCCCGACTAGCGGGAGGGGCCTACAATGAGCAGTTCTTC. It specifies CASSPRLAGGAYNEQFF. The chain has TRBV27 and TRBJ2-1; 14 nucleotides line up with TRBD2. The V gene end was trimmed by 5 bases and the J gene end by 2 bases; junction bases not matched to a gene: 5. In germline, CDR1 is MNHEY, CDR2 SMNVEV (reference sequence). The CDR3 loop spans 17 amino acids.

The genes are TRBV6-1 and TRBJ1-3, with 8 bases matching TRBD1. The V gene end was trimmed by 2 bases and the J gene end by 4 bases; junction bases not matched to a gene: 4. The CDR3 spans 15 residues. From germline, CDR1 is MNHNS and CDR2 SASEGT. This CDR3 is CASSETGGQGNTIYF. The CDR3 nucleotides are TGTGCCAGCAGTGAAACAGGGGGACAGGGAAACACCATATATTTT.

The rearrangement joins TRBV6-2 or TRBV6-3 to TRBJ1-1; perhaps TRBD1 as D (5 bases). Germline loops: CDR1 MNHEY, CDR2 SVGEGT. There are 12 residues in the CDR3. Trimming removed 3 bases from V and 6 bases from J, with 8 bases in between. DNA of the CDR3: TGTGCCAGCAGTTATGGGGCCCCTGAAGCTTTCTTT. Protein product: CASSYGAPEAFF.